This T cell receptor (beta chain) was obtained from a study of cytomegalovirus exposure and HLA in healthy donors (dated 2017 in TCRdb). About the study as a whole: According to an earlier analysis of 587 of the donors, some 180 million T cells yielded 100 million or so unique TCR beta sequences and approximately 300 Gb of sequence data. An early release covering just under 650 HLA-typed donors comprised about 300 gigabases of sequencing data and 85 million or so unique TCR sequences. Among the roughly 400 genotyped donors, around 81% belonged to the genetic ancestry cluster associated with self-reported Caucasian donors. The study was designed to test whether signatures of past pathogen exposure could be identified by cataloging public T cell receptors. The study profiled the T cell repertoires of about 720 subjects by immunosequencing and related them to cytomegalovirus serostatus. A separate validation cohort of 100 to 150 different subjects was used in addition to the approximately 700-subject first cohort. To predict cytomegalovirus infection status, the study combined high-throughput TCR immunosequencing, statistical association of individual TCRs with disease status, and machine learning. A later analysis re-examined previously published TCR beta repertoires from over 500 donors and added high-resolution HLA genotyping to investigate patterns of TCR occurrence. The later analysis used no new phenotypic data to find candidate immune exposures, relying instead on TCR beta sequences and their occurrence across donors. To decide whether each TCR beta V gene segment behaved as functional or pseudogenic, an earlier analysis of some 600 of the donors relied on high-throughput TCR beta sequencing. Alongside the repertoire data, information on donor age, sex, ethnicity and CMV serostatus was compiled. A later genetic analysis used genome-wide SNP genotypes for about 65% of the 666 donors, treating that subset as a discovery cohort. All discovery cohort repertoires had been generated on a single sequencing platform. Both class I and class II loci were covered by HLA typing, at four-digit resolution. Typing coverage differed by locus: A, B, C, DRB1 and DQB1 were typed in roughly 620-640 donors, DQA1 in 500 to 550, DPA1 in nearly 610, and DPB1 in just under 490. Four or five DR-DQ haplotypes were handled as single units for association and clustering, since linkage in the cohort was strong. Among a few hundred genotyped donors of the cohort, an average of 235,054 unique TCR beta nucleotide sequences were sequenced per donor, roughly 20% of them non-productive. Study-level results and caveats: In a later analysis, 15,000 to 20,000 TCR beta sequences were associated with specific HLA alleles at a false discovery rate of 0.05. In an earlier analysis of some 550 of the donors, most TCR beta V segments were observed in productive rearrangements about 87% or about 30% of the time, broadly matching IMGT annotations. Presence/absence analyses assumed roughly uniform sequencing depth across donors, an assumption that may not hold. In a later analysis, HLA-associated TCR beta chains showed more clonal expansion and lower generation probabilities than non-associated chains that were equally common. The study gave a list of 150 to 200 TCR beta chains associated with cytomegalovirus. The authors suggested that the approach could potentially be generalized to other disease states and immunological phenotypes. A later analysis reported that several top co-occurrence clusters appeared linked to parvovirus B19, influenza, CMV and Epstein-Barr virus. In vitro tests confirmed that a few of the cytomegalovirus-associated TCR beta chains recognize cytomegalovirus antigens. Correlated functional status among segregating V segments might be attributable to linkage disequilibrium, but an unknown experimental factor could not be ruled out. Compared with the approximately 600-donor mean, donors in an Asian-associated ancestry cluster had fewer N-insertions in productive TCRs, according to a later genetic analysis. CMV serostatus was the only immune exposure information available for the cohort. Strong co-occurrence of HLA alleles, especially DR and DQ, made assigning TCR associations to individual alleles difficult. In both the original and validation cohorts, the classifier was reported to diagnose cytomegalovirus status with high specificity and sensitivity. Most TCR sequences were observed very rarely across donors, whereas some public TCRs were present in many individuals. In a later analysis, most CMV-associated TCR beta chains were found to appear HLA-restricted, with HLA associations seemingly driven largely by CMV exposure. A later genetic analysis associated a missense DCLRE1C variant with V-gene and J-gene trimming of TCR beta chains, and an independent cohort replicated the association. Because the 87-base-pair reads could not distinguish some IMGT-functional V segments, including TRBV6-2 and TRBV6-3, those segments were excluded. In a later analysis, TCR association rates were found to vary across HLA loci, with the most associated TCRs seen for DRB1 alleles and the fewest for HLA-C alleles. A cluster of highly shared sequence variants was judged likely to be a technical artifact of the sequencing pipeline. Because some donors lacked HLA typing at each locus, the association tests relied only on the typed subset. This cohort had only TCR beta chains sequenced, and the lack of alpha or paired-chain data limited which features could be detected. Some 15 rarely observed V segments, including chromosome 9 orphons, were excluded from the earlier analysis of about 500 of the donors because counts were too low. A further reported finding was that TCR beta sequences accurately predicted the HLA-A and HLA-B alleles for most subjects in the first cohort.

Of note for this clone: This clone's antigen is unknown.

In the germline V gene, CDR1 corresponds to KGHSH and CDR2 to LQKENI. V and J lose 6 bases and 5 bases, and a span of 11 bases separates them. The cysteine opens and the phenylalanine closes a CDR3 of 14 amino acids. Of the read, only the CDR3 DNA is kept; its 42 bases are in frame from base 1. The library was generated by the immunoSEQ multiplex PCR assay. For the multiplex PCR, a mixture combining 60 forward primers for TCR Vbeta segments and 13 reverse primers for TCR Jbeta segments was used. The CDR3 region of rearranged TCR beta genes was amplified from genomic DNA with a multiplex PCR assay. Amplified TCR beta libraries were sequenced as 87-base-pair reads on the Illumina HiSeq System. On the study's bioinformatics: A later analysis counted approximately 74 million unique TCR beta chains across the 550 to 700 repertoires, and some 11 million of these chains were shared by at least two donors. Raw reads were error-corrected and collapsed into unique sequences by a nearest-neighbor algorithm in which closely related sequences were merged to remove PCR and sequencing errors. CDR3 sequences were aligned to IMGT reference sequences to assign V, D and J gene segments. For a sequence to be retained, at least a six-nucleotide match to both a V gene segment and a J gene segment was required. Rearrangements were called productive when the CDR3 lacked stop codons and stayed in frame with V and J; all others were non-productive. CDR3 was defined by IMGT convention, running from the second conserved V-encoded cysteine to the conserved J-encoded phenylalanine. In an earlier analysis of 500 to 650 of the donors, sequences lacking an unambiguous match to a single V gene segment were excluded. In an earlier analysis of 587 of the donors, V segments were called functional above 56.7% productive rearrangements and were called segregating when the between-donor standard deviation exceeded 5%. A statistical classification framework was developed to diagnose cytomegalovirus status using the catalog of TCR beta chain sequences. V and J gene assignment, in a later analysis, came from comparing TCR nucleotide sequences with IMGT/GENE-DB human TR gene sequences. Using the TCRdist pipeline, a later analysis assigned CDR3 sequences along with most-parsimonious VDJ recombination scenarios. A later analysis defined each TCR beta chain by its CDR3 amino acid sequence plus V-gene family, and excluded reads lacking a unique V-gene family. As a way to deal with suspected cross-contamination and a sequencing artifact, a later analysis dropped 592 nucleotide sequences that were highly shared and had low generation probability. For each public chain, a later analysis derived a clonal expansion index from normalized ranks of inferred template counts within each repertoire. In a later analysis, generation probabilities were computed using a VDJ recombination model fitted to out-of-frame rearrangements, and the results were checked against IGoR. A later analysis scored TCR-TCR, TCR-HLA and TCR-CMV co-occurrence with hypergeometric tests, applying a repertoire-size bias correction to TCR pairs. In a later analysis, false discovery rates were estimated by permuting HLA or CMV assignments 20 times. In a later analysis, co-occurring TCRs were grouped with DBSCAN, and TCRdist sequence similarity was added when clustering was performed within HLA-allele-positive subsets. Repertoires with fewer than 30,000 or more than 120,000 public chains, plus five repertoires with anomalous nucleotide sharing, were excluded from co-occurrence clustering. The source is immuneACCESS, and TCRdb retained only in-frame sequences with V and J called. Part of the clones is not carried over; for the studies checked, unresolved V genes explain less than half of this, and the remainder is unexplained. The DNA was the basis for D and trimming; V, J and clone size are from that table. The table for this sample records about 58,000 clones. Less than 2.5% of the sample is held by the ten biggest clonotypes.

The cohort was made up of under 800 healthy bone marrow donors. All cohort members were sampled while nominally healthy, although unrecorded immune exposures were likely present. The donor tested CMV seronegative and was one of the 352 seronegative cohort members. Every donor gave a peripheral blood sample, and the peripheral blood mononuclear cells from that sample were used for TCR beta sequencing. Genomic DNA was extracted from the blood cell samples with the Qiagen DNeasy Blood Extraction Kit. The sequence links TRBV18 to TRBJ1-6; the D gene is perhaps TRBD1, from 5 matching bases. Material for sequencing was PBMCs. The TCR comes from a woman aged 18 to 35 in good health and CMV-seronegative. CDR3 protein: CASSPTTDNSPLHF. The bases are TGTGCCAGCTCCCCTACGACAGATAATTCACCCCTCCACTTT.